Reported below is one T cell receptor beta chain. What it binds is unknown. This CDR3 has 13 residues. V lost 6 bases to trimming and J lost 3 bases, with 11 bases between them. Germline loops: CDR1 SEHNR, CDR2 FQNEAQ (reference sequence). The data belong to a study of cytomegalovirus exposure and HLA in healthy donors. Study-level results: Rarity characterized most TCR sequences, yet some public TCRs appeared in many donors. TCR beta chain V- and J-gene trimming was linked, in a later analysis, to a missense variant in DCLRE1C. Using the classifier, cytomegalovirus status was reportedly diagnosed with high specificity and sensitivity. In an earlier analysis, about 87% or about 30%: the productive usage of most TCR beta V segments.

13 Jbeta primers and 60 Vbeta primers were used for the PCR. Data came from immunoSEQ multiplex PCR; TCRdb stores just in-frame clones and leaves some out. The sample has about 83,000 clones; approximately 80% are singletons. Sequenced: PBMCs. The V and J genes are TRBV7-9 and TRBJ1-1, with TRBD1 as a possible D gene (5 bases). This sequence originates from a woman in her thirties in good health and CMV-seronegative. This CDR3 reads CASSRGRDTEAFF. DNA for the CDR3: TGTGCCAGCAGTCGGGGGAGGGACACTGAAGCTTTCTTT.